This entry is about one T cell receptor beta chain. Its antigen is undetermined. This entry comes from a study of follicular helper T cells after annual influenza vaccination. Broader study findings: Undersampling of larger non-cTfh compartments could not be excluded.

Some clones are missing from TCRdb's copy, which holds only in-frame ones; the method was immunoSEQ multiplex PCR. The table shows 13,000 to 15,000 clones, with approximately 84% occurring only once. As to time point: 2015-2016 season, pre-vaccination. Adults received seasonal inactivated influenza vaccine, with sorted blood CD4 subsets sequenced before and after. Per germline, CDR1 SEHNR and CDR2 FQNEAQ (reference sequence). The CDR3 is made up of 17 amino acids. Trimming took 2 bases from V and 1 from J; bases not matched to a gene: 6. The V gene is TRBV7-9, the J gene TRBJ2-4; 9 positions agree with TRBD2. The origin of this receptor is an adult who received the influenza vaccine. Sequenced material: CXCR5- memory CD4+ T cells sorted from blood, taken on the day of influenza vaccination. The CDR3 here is CASSLPRSGGAKNIQYF. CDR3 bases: TGTGCCAGCAGCTTACCCAGAAGCGGGGGGGCCAAAAACATTCAGTACTTC.